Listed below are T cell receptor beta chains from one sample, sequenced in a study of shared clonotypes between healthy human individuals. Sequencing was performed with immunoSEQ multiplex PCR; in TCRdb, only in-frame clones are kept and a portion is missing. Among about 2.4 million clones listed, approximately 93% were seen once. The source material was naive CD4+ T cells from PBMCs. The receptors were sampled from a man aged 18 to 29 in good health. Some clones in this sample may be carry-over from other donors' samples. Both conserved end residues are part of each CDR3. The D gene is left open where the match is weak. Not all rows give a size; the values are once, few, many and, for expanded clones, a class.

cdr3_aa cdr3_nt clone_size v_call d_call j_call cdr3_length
CASSLDPENTEAFF TGCGCCAGCAGCTTGGATCCAGAGAACACTGAAGCTTTCTTT once TRBV5-1 NA TRBJ1-1 14
CASSQVLAGGPRSNEQFF TGCGCCAGCAGCCAAGTTCTAGCGGGAGGGCCTCGTTCGAATGAGCAGTTCTTC NA TRBV4-3 TRBD2 TRBJ2-1 18
CASSSSGTSATDTQYF TGTGCCAGCAGCTCCTCCGGGACTAGCGCCACAGATACGCAGTATTTT NA TRBV7-2 TRBD2 TRBJ2-3 16
CASSLVVSGGDGYTF TGTGCCAGCAGCTTAGTAGTTTCAGGGGGCGATGGCTACACCTTC NA TRBV11-2 TRBD1 TRBJ1-2 15
CASYPAAAGYSNQPQHF TGTGCCAGTTACCCGGCAGCTGCGGGGTATAGCAATCAGCCCCAGCATTTT once TRBV28 NA TRBJ1-5 17
CASSFRGGSSFYNEQFF TGTGCCAGCAGTTTCAGGGGCGGGAGCTCCTTCTACAATGAGCAGTTCTTC NA TRBV27 NA TRBJ2-1 17
CASSLAPDIQYF TGTGCCAGCAGCTTAGCGCCCGACATTCAGTACTTC NA TRBV7-9 NA TRBJ2-4 12
CASSSWGGGGNAEAFF TGTGCCAGCAGCTCCTGGGGGGGAGGGGGCAACGCTGAAGCTTTCTTT NA TRBV7-9 TRBD1 TRBJ1-1 16
CAISQTGSGEKLFF TGTGCCATCAGCCAAACAGGTTCGGGTGAAAAACTGTTTTTT NA TRBV10-3 NA TRBJ1-4 14
CASSVAGQSYEQYF TGTGCCAGCAGCGTAGCGGGACAGAGCTACGAGCAGTACTTC NA TRBV9 TRBD1 TRBJ2-7 14
CASSPNRGVGADTQYF TGTGCCAGCAGCCCCAATAGGGGAGTTGGAGCAGATACGCAGTATTTT NA TRBV9 NA TRBJ2-3 16
CASSEYRRDTQYF TGTGCCAGCAGTGAATATAGGCGGGATACGCAGTATTTT NA TRBV25-1 NA TRBJ2-3 13
CASSSPASGHIQYF TGTGCCAGCAGCTCCCCGGCATCGGGGCACATTCAGTACTTC NA TRBV7-2 NA TRBJ2-4 14
CAISMVRDTNTGELFF TGTGCCATCAGCATGGTTCGGGACACCAACACCGGGGAGCTGTTTTTT once TRBV10-3 NA TRBJ2-2 16
CASSQSGRVDAGELFF TGTGCCAGCAGCCAAAGCGGAAGGGTGGATGCCGGGGAGCTGTTTTTT NA TRBV5-5 NA TRBJ2-2 16
CASSPARQGGNTEAFF TGTGCCAGCAGCCCCGCCCGACAGGGCGGGAACACTGAAGCTTTCTTT NA TRBV7-9 TRBD1 TRBJ1-1 16